Sequencing of this TCR beta chain was carried out in a study of human versus mouse CDR3 diversity and MHC coevolution. The data were produced by immunoSEQ multiplex PCR, yet TCRdb's version contains in-frame clones alone and is incomplete. Among tens of thousands of clones listed, about 94% were seen once. The CDR3 is 16 residues long. Germline V gene lookup returns CDR1 LNHDA and CDR2 SQIVND (reference sequence). The V segment lost 6 bases and the J segment 0 bases; nucleotides outside the gene matches: 7. The genes are TRBV19 and TRBJ1-5; 8 bases line up with TRBD1. This receptor was obtained from a person aged 55-75 years in good health. The specimen was naive CD4+ T cells from blood. Subset indicated: CD45RO-negative CD62L-positive naive CD4 T cells. The CDR3 protein is CASSDRGGYSNQPQHF. The CDR3 bases are TGTGCCAGTAGCGACAGGGGTGGGTATAGCAATCAGCCCCAGCATTTT.